This T cell receptor beta chain was sequenced during a study of T cell responses to AZD1222 COVID-19 vaccine. Study observations and caveats: Just a handful of people given AZD1222 tested seropositive at baseline.

Data came from immunoSEQ multiplex PCR; TCRdb stores just in-frame clones and leaves some out. The sample has around 160,000 clones; about nine tenths are singletons. Worth noting for this clone: Its antigen is undetermined.

Germline V lookup: CDR1 LNHDA, CDR2 SQIVND (reference sequence). The V gene end was trimmed by 1 base and the J gene end by 9 bases; junction bases not matched to a gene: 14. The CDR3 runs 17 residues. This receptor was taken from an adult in good health. J is TRBJ2-1 and V is TRBV19; 8 bases match TRBD1. Specimen: peripheral blood, collected on day 0 of AZD1222 vaccination. For the CDR3, the DNA is TGTGCCAGTAGTATAGGGACAGGGCTTATACGACTTAGTGAGCAGTTCTTC. This sequence encodes CASSIGTGLIRLSEQFF.